This entry lists 29 T cell receptor beta chains sequenced from one sample in a study of CD8+ T cells in alopecia areata. This sample's treatment: oral pan-JAK inhibitor, 5-10 mg twice daily. Extracted RNA was reverse transcribed, and the resulting cDNA served as sequencing template. The assay was immunoSEQ multiplex PCR, and TCRdb's table has in-frame clones only and misses some. The sample shows around 140,000 clones, about 59% of them seen only once. Here the sequenced sample was CD8+ T cells sorted from blood, taken at week 4, from a patient treated with tofacitinib. The receptors were sampled from a human donor with alopecia areata.

J is TRBJ2-7 and V is TRBV27; TRBD1 is a possible D gene (6 bases). Per the germline V gene, CDR1 is MNHEY and CDR2 is SMNVEV (reference sequence). The CDR3 contains 15 residues. Trimming removed 6 bases from V and 7 bases from J, with 22 bases in between. For the CDR3, the DNA is TGTGCCAGCAGGGGTTGGGGCAGGGGAGTATTAGAGCAGTACTTC. It encodes CASRGWGRGVLEQYF.

The rearrangement uses TRBV5-4 and TRBJ1-5; D might be TRBD1 (5 bases). The CDR3 is made up of 13 amino acids. Trimming cost V 3 bases and J 1 base, with 5 bases left between them. Germline CDR1 is SGHNT and CDR2 is YYREEE (reference sequence). The DNA for the CDR3 is TGTGCCAGCAGCTGGGACAGCAATCAGCCCCAGCATTTT. This gives the protein CASSWDSNQPQHF.

A few counts support this clone. The chain recombines TRBV10-3 with TRBJ1-1; D ambiguous. The germline V and J ends were trimmed by 7 bases and 2 bases, with 17 bases remaining between them. Per the germline V gene, CDR1 is ENHRY and CDR2 is SYGVKD. The CDR3 runs 15 residues. Here the CDR3 reads CAITALDTVNTEAFF. CDR3 in DNA: TGTGCCATCACCGCCCTTGACACCGTAAACACTGAAGCTTTCTTT.

This CDR3 is CASSQDGGQDPPEAFF. CDR3 sequence (DNA): TGTGCCAGCAGCCAAGATGGGGGACAGGACCCACCCGAAGCTTTCTTT. The chain links TRBV4-2 to TRBJ1-1, with TRBD1 matching over 8 bases. The CDR3 covers 16 residues. Germline CDR1 reads LGHNA; CDR2 reads YNFKEQ. Trimming cost V 0 bases and J 8 bases; bases outside gene matches: 11.

This clone was seen a handful of times. The V gene is TRBV2, the J gene TRBJ1-5; 11 bases fit TRBD1. The CDR3 sequence is 15 residues long. Germline CDR1 and CDR2: SNHLY and FYNNEI. The ends lost 7 bases at V and 7 bases at J; junction bases unmatched: 9. The CDR3 region has the DNA TGTGCCAGCACAGTGGGACAGGGGGGGTGGCAGCCCCAGCATTTT. This codes for CASTVGQGGWQPQHF.

The V and J genes are TRBV5-6 and TRBJ1-4; possible D gene TRBD1, 5 bases. The CDR3 covers 14 residues. Per the germline V gene, CDR1 is SGHDT and CDR2 is YYEEEE. Trimming shortened V by 4 bases and J by 6 bases, and 13 bases separated the two germline ends. As DNA, the CDR3 is TGTGCCAGCAGCCCGGGACCGCTTGATGAAAAACTGTTTTTT. Its translation: CASSPGPLDEKLFF. Full variable domain (rest looked up from reference TRBV5-6 and TRBJ1-4): DAGVTQSPTHLIKTRGQQVTLRCSPKSGHDTVSWYQQALGQGPQFIFQYYEEEERQRGNFPDRFSGHQFPNYSSELNVNALLLGDSALYLCASSPGPLDEKLFFGSGTQLSVL.

This clone has more than one count but fewer than ten. This chain connects TRBV27 to TRBJ1-4; D is undetermined. Germline V gene lookup returns CDR1 MNHEY and CDR2 SMNVEV (reference sequence). The CDR3 extends over 16 amino acids. Trimming took 5 bases from V and 5 from J, leaving 18 bases between them. CDR3 DNA: TGTGCCAGCAGTCCGTTCCCACGTACCACAAATGAAAAACTGTTTTTT. Translated: CASSPFPRTTNEKLFF.

The chain employs TRBV30 and TRBJ2-7, with TRBD1 matching over 9 bases. CDR1 and CDR2 from the germline V gene are GTSNPN and SVGIG (reference sequence). The CDR3 sequence is 16 residues long. Losses at the gene ends were 1 base for V and 4 bases for J; bases not matched to a gene: 11. The CDR3 spells CAWSGASDRGLYEQYF. For the CDR3, the DNA is TGTGCCTGGAGTGGAGCCTCGGACAGGGGACTGTACGAGCAGTACTTC.

This clone showed up just a few times. The chain is built from TRBV7-9 and TRBJ2-7; weak D call: TRBD1 (5 bases). The germline CDR1 and CDR2 sequences are SEHNR and FQNEAQ (reference sequence). Trimming removed 0 bases at V and 0 bases at J, with 6 bases between. CDR3 size: 14 residues. Here the CDR3 reads CASSLAGLSYEQYF. The CDR3 DNA reads TGTGCCAGCAGCTTAGCGGGGCTCTCCTACGAGCAGTACTTC.

The V gene is TRBV29-1, the J gene TRBJ1-1; D remains unclear. CDR1 and CDR2 from the germline V gene are SQVTM and ANQGSEA. This CDR3 has 16 amino acids. Trimming left V 6 bases short and J 5 bases short, with 25 bases between. CDR3 in DNA: TGCAGCGTCGTCGGGGAGGGCCCTACGTTGGGGACTGAAGCTTTCTTT. Protein product: CSVVGEGPTLGTEAFF.

V usage is TRBV25-1 and J usage is TRBJ1-2; D is ambiguous. Deletions cut 3 bases from V and 5 bases from J, with 13 bases between. Per germline, CDR1 MGHDK and CDR2 SYGVNS. The CDR3 totals 14 residues. The CDR3 here is CASSDPGSGYGYTF. The DNA for the CDR3 is TGTGCCAGCAGTGACCCGGGGAGTGGGTATGGCTACACCTTC.

CDR3 in DNA: TGTGCCATCAGGATGACAGGGTCTTTGGATTCACCCCTCCACTTT. This translates into CAIRMTGSLDSPLHF. This chain connects TRBV10-3 to TRBJ1-6; 7 bases fit TRBD1. Trimming removed 6 bases from V and 8 bases from J; junction bases left unmatched: 10. This CDR3 is built from 15 residues. CDR1 and CDR2 (germline): ENHRY, SYGVKD.

The chain has TRBV27 and TRBJ1-1, with a possible D match to TRBD1 (5 bases). V was pared by 0 bases and J by 1 base, with 9 bases between. This CDR3 has 15 residues. Germline V gene sequence: CDR1 MNHEY, CDR2 SMNVEV (reference sequence). This CDR3 reads CASSLSTGGNTEAFF. In nucleotides, the CDR3 is TGTGCCAGCAGTTTATCGACGGGGGGGAACACTGAAGCTTTCTTT.

In its sample, this clone is medium-sized. V gene TRBV25-1 combines with J gene TRBJ1-2; D is unresolved. CDR1 and CDR2 from the germline V gene are MGHDK and SYGVNS. Trimming removed 6 bases at V and 4 bases at J, with 12 bases between. This CDR3 is 13 amino acids long. The CDR3 is CASSETEIYGYTF. The CDR3 nucleotides are TGTGCCAGCAGCGAAACGGAGATCTATGGCTACACCTTC.

This chain uses TRBV11-1 with TRBJ2-7; D is possibly TRBD2 (5 bases). Trimming left V 5 bases short and J 4 bases short, with 21 bases between. This CDR3 contains 16 residues. Germline V gene sequence: CDR1 SGHAT, CDR2 FQDESV (reference sequence). The CDR3 DNA reads as TGTGCCAGCAGCCTTGAGCGGTCTTTGCCAACGTACGAGCAGTACTTC. Amino acid sequence: CASSLERSLPTYEQYF.

This clone has just a few counts. This may be a read error, as it is one base from a much larger clone. J is TRBJ2-2 and V is TRBV13; D is perhaps TRBD1 (5 bases). With 3 bases removed from V and 1 base from J, the gap between germline ends came to 12 bases. The CDR3 length is 16 residues. Germline V gene lookup returns CDR1 PRHDT and CDR2 FYEKMQ (reference sequence). This chain's CDR3 is CASSLGGQGNTGELFF. In DNA form, the CDR3 reads TGTGCCAGCAGCTTGGGCGGCCAGGGGAACACCGGGGAGCTGTTTTTT. Drawing the rest from reference TRBV13 and TRBJ2-2, the complete variable domain is AAGVIQSPRHLIKEKRETATLKCYPIPRHDTVYWYQQGPGQDPQFLISFYEKMQSDKGSIPDRFSAQQFSDYHSELNMSSLELGDSALYFCASSLGGQGNTGELFFGEGSRLTVL.

The chain combines TRBV7-9 with TRBJ1-1; D is ambiguous. Trimming stripped 1 base from V and 8 bases from J, with 8 bases between. CDR1 is SEHNR, CDR2 FQNEAQ, per germline (reference sequence). The CDR3 covers 12 residues. The DNA for the CDR3 is TGTGCCAGCAGCTTAGTCTTCGGGGAAGCTTTCTTT. This gives the protein CASSLVFGEAFF.

The chain joins TRBV29-1 to TRBJ2-7, with a tentative D call TRBD2 (5 bases). Germline CDR1 is SQVTM and CDR2 is ANQGSEA. This CDR3 has 13 residues. V lost 6 bases and J 0 bases, leaving 12 bases between the germline ends. The CDR3 DNA reads TGCAGCGTAGTGAAAGAGGGCTCCTACGAGCAGTACTTC. This codes for CSVVKEGSYEQYF.

The chain carries TRBV6-1 and TRBJ2-5, with a weak D call TRBD1 (6 bases). Trimming removed 2 bases from V and 0 bases from J, with 7 bases in between. Germline V gives CDR1 MNHNS, CDR2 SASEGT. This CDR3 region has 14 residues. The CDR3 loop reads CASSERGYQETQYF. The CDR3 DNA follows: TGTGCCAGCAGTGAAAGGGGGTACCAAGAGACCCAGTACTTC.

This clone was detected once. The CDR3: CASSPRFAYEQYF. The CDR3 DNA reads as TGTGCCAGCAGCCCCCGGTTTGCCTACGAGCAGTACTTC. The chain recombines TRBV7-6 with TRBJ2-7, with D hard to call. Germline CDR1 reads SGHVS; CDR2 reads FNYEAQ. V lost 5 bases to trimming and J lost 2 bases, with 10 bases between them. The CDR3 has 13 amino acids.

The V gene is TRBV4-1, the J gene TRBJ1-6; the D gene is possibly TRBD1 (5 bases). Per germline, CDR1 MGHRA and CDR2 YSYEKL. The germline V and J ends were trimmed by 1 base and 4 bases, with 11 bases remaining between them. The CDR3 consists of 16 residues. The CDR3 DNA is TGCGCCAGCAGCCAAGCCCTGGGGGGTTATAATTCACCCCTCCACTTT. Residues: CASSQALGGYNSPLHF.

The chain uses TRBV19 and TRBJ1-5; D perhaps matches TRBD1 (5 bases). The CDR3 spans 16 residues. Trimming left V 7 bases short and J 0 bases short, with 16 bases between. CDR1 and CDR2 from the germline V gene are LNHDA and SQIVND (reference sequence). CDR3 sequence (DNA): TGTGCCAGTATCGAGGACAACAATTATAGCAATCAGCCCCAGCATTTT. As protein: CASIEDNNYSNQPQHF. The full variable domain, with the rest looked up from reference TRBV19 and TRBJ1-5, is DGGITQSPKYLFRKEGQNVTLSCEQNLNHDAMYWYRQDPGQGLRLIYYSQIVNDFQKGDIAEGYSVSREKKESFPLTVTSAQKNPTAFYLCASIEDNNYSNQPQHFGDGTRLSIL.

The chain couples TRBV6-5 to TRBJ2-1, with 7 bases that match TRBD1. V dropped 4 bases and J dropped 3; count of bases not matched to a gene: 6. Germline-derived CDR1 and CDR2 are MNHEY and SVGAGI. The CDR3 consists of 15 residues. CDR3 protein: CASSSSGTDYNEQFF. DNA of the CDR3: TGTGCCAGCAGTTCGTCCGGGACAGACTACAATGAGCAGTTCTTC.

The V call is TRBV11-1, the J call TRBJ1-1; the D is unclear. The CDR3 has 11 residues. V shed 7 bases and J shed 0 bases, with 3 bases lying between them. Germline V gene sequence: CDR1 SGHAT, CDR2 FQDESV (reference sequence). The CDR3 is CASKMNTEAFF. DNA for the CDR3: TGTGCCAGCAAGATGAACACTGAAGCTTTCTTT.

The V call is TRBV30, the J call TRBJ1-1, with a weak D call TRBD1 (6 bases). Germline V lookup: CDR1 GTSNPN, CDR2 SVGIG (reference sequence). The CDR3 is 12 residues long. Trimming shortened V by 8 bases and J by 1 base, and 11 bases separated the two germline ends. The CDR3 loop reads CATDRQNTEAFF. CDR3 DNA: TGTGCCACGGACAGACAGAACACTGAAGCTTTCTTT. The whole variable domain, remainder taken from reference TRBV30 and TRBJ1-1, is SQTIHQWPATLVQPVGSPLSLECTVEGTSNPNLYWYRQAAGRGLQLLFYSVGIGQISSEVPQNLSASRPQDRQFILSSKKLLLSDSGFYLCATDRQNTEAFFGQGTRLTVV.

This clone was seen more than once but under ten times. The chain carries TRBV5-6 and TRBJ1-5; D gene uncertain. Germline CDR1 is SGHDT and CDR2 is YYEEEE. V gave up 2 bases and J gave up 0 bases, with 6 bases separating them. This CDR3 region has 14 residues. In DNA form, the CDR3 reads TGTGCCAGCAGCTTAGGGATTAGCAATCAGCCCCAGCATTTT. Translated, it gives CASSLGISNQPQHF.

The chain has TRBV4-3 and TRBJ1-4, with 12 bases identical to TRBD1. Losses at the gene ends were 3 bases for V and 8 bases for J; bases not matched to a gene: 7. This CDR3 contains 16 residues. The germline V gene encodes CDR1 LGHNA and CDR2 YSLEER. The CDR3 here is CASSHPGQGAWEKLFF. The CDR3, as DNA: TGCGCCAGCAGCCACCCGGGACAGGGGGCCTGGGAAAAACTGTTTTTT.

The chain uses TRBV27 and TRBJ2-7, with 11 nucleotides matching TRBD1. V was pared by 6 bases and J by 2 bases, with 6 bases of the junction left unmatched. The CDR3 is 15 amino acids. The germline V gene has CDR1 MNHEY and CDR2 SMNVEV (reference sequence). The CDR3 loop is CASSPGTGGAYEQYF. The CDR3 DNA follows: TGTGCCAGCAGCCCGGGGACAGGGGGGGCCTACGAGCAGTACTTC.

This clone was recorded once. This chain uses TRBV30 with TRBJ2-5; 10 positions agree with TRBD1. There are 14 residues in the CDR3. Trimming cost V 5 bases and J 5 bases; bases outside gene matches: 8. Germline V gene data show CDR1 as GTSNPN and CDR2 as SVGIG (reference sequence). The CDR3 nucleotides are TGTGCCTGGGACAGGGGGCGGGGACCCGAGACCCAGTACTTC. It codes for CAWDRGRGPETQYF.